This T cell receptor beta chain was documented in a study of cytomegalovirus exposure and HLA in healthy donors. Study in general: Early release data held 75 million to 90 million unique TCRs from HLA-typed donors.

As regards this clone: Its target is unknown.

Broader study findings: Researchers reportedly found TCR beta sequences accurately predicted most subjects' HLA-A and HLA-B alleles. An ancestry cluster, one associated with Asian ancestry, reportedly showed fewer N-insertions than the approximately 660-donor mean in a later analysis.

Primers: 60 Vbeta forward and 13 Jbeta reverse. The assay was immunoSEQ multiplex PCR, and TCRdb's table has in-frame clones only and misses some. Its clone listing holds some 180,000 clones. Germline-derived CDR1 and CDR2 are LGHNA and YNFKEQ. V shed 1 base and J shed 4 bases, with 11 bases lying between them. CDR3 length equals 15 residues. The source is a man between 25 and 39 years old in good health and CMV-seronegative. The chain uses TRBV4-2 and TRBJ2-1; D uncertain. Sequencing was carried out using PBMCs. CDR3 bases: TGTGCCAGCAGCCAAGTGAGAGGAAGTTACAATGAGCAGTTCTTC. It encodes CASSQVRGSYNEQFF.